This T cell receptor (beta chain) is drawn from a study of cytotoxic CD8 clonotypes in ibrutinib-treated CLL. Study-wide findings and caveats: Clonality increased at ibrutinib response, then returned toward baseline at progression. Samples from sustained-remission and progressing patients were taken at different times. Clonality (at baseline) was higher than in age-matched healthy donors and tracked circulating CD8+ T-cell counts. Public clonotypes were seen rarely and were contracted or stable on treatment.

The J segment lost 2 bases and the V segment lost 4 bases, leaving 2 bases of the junction unmatched. This CDR3 is 14 amino acids long. Germline-derived CDR1 and CDR2 are SGHAT and FQNNGV. Sequencing used immunoSEQ multiplex PCR; TCRdb keeps in-frame clones, though not all of them. The sample yields 130,000 or so clones, around 77% seen once. In regard to this clone: Its matching antigen is unknown.

This TCR came from a human donor with chronic lymphocytic leukemia. Sequencing was performed on PBMCs, taken after 12 months of ibrutinib treatment. The rearrangement links TRBV11-2 to TRBJ1-3; 7 nucleotides agree with TRBD1. CDR3 amino acids: CASSSGTAGNTIYF. CDR3 coding DNA: TGTGCCAGCAGCTCCGGGACAGCTGGAAACACCATATATTTT.